Below are 4 T cell receptor beta chains sequenced from a single sample in a study of response to subunit inactivated influenza vaccine. TCRdb reprocessed the RT-PCR reads via MiXCR and lists one record per CDR3 protein. The sample has 500,000 or so distinct CDR3 sequences, 15% to 20% seen once; the top ten hold around 3%. The specimen was CD4+ T cells sorted from PBMCs, collected 23 to 25 months after vaccination. The receptors come from a man between 50 and 75 years old who received an inactivated influenza vaccine.

This chain joins TRBV6-2 or TRBV6-3 and TRBJ2-1; a possible D gene is TRBD2 (5 bases). Trimming removed 6 bases from V and 8 bases from J, with 8 bases in between. Germline V CDR1 and CDR2: MNHEY, SVGEGT. The CDR3 loop spans 11 amino acids. CDR3 in amino acids: CASRLEDEQFF. In nucleotides, the CDR3 is TGTGCCAGCAGGTTGGAGGATGAGCAGTTCTTC.

This clonotype has more than one count but fewer than ten. The gene calls are TRBV5-1 and TRBJ2-2; D is uncertain. Germline V gives CDR1 SGHRS, CDR2 YFSETQ. Trimming pared 1 base from V and 2 bases from J, leaving 12 bases between. The CDR3 is 16 residues long. The CDR3 spells CASSLSQALNTGELFF. The CDR3 DNA is TGCGCCAGCAGCTTGTCTCAAGCGCTCAACACCGGGGAGCTGTTTTTT.

The V gene is TRBV6-1, the J gene TRBJ2-5; 10 bases are shared with TRBD1. Germline trimming cut 6 bases from V and 6 bases from J; bases unmatched to any gene: 7. Germline V lookup: CDR1 MNHNS, CDR2 SASEGT. The CDR3 extends over 14 amino acids. The chain's CDR3 is CASSAGTGAKTQYF. Written as DNA, the CDR3 is TGTGCCAGCAGCGCGGGGACAGGGGCGAAGACCCAGTACTTC.

The chain has TRBV7-2 and TRBJ1-1, with TRBD1 matching over 10 bases. CDR3 length: 14 amino acids. V lost 6 bases and J lost 3; bases outside the gene matches: 4. Per the germline V gene, CDR1 is SGHTA and CDR2 is FQGNSA. This CDR3 is CASREDRGHTEAFF. The CDR3 bases are TGTGCCAGCAGAGAAGACAGGGGGCACACTGAAGCTTTCTTT.